Presented here are 18 T cell receptor beta chains from one specimen sequenced in a study of T cell responses to AZD1222 COVID-19 vaccine. Assay: immunoSEQ multiplex PCR; the TCRdb copy retains only in-frame clones and omits some. The sample has around 160,000 clones, about 92% seen once. Sequences were derived from peripheral blood, sampled on day 0 of AZD1222 vaccination. These receptors were obtained from an adult in good health.

CDR3: CASSLAGDPAETQYF. The CDR3 nucleotides read TGTGCCAGCAGCTTAGCGGGGGACCCCGCCGAGACCCAGTACTTC. V is TRBV7-9 and J is TRBJ2-5, with D tentatively TRBD1 or TRBD2 (5 bases each). Germline V gene lookup returns CDR1 SEHNR and CDR2 FQNEAQ (reference sequence). This CDR3 has 15 residues. The V and J ends lost 0 bases and 5 bases respectively, with 13 bases between them.

J is TRBJ2-5 and V is TRBV3-1 (or the pseudogene TRBV3-2); D is unresolved. The CDR3 runs to 16 residues. Germline values: CDR1 LGHDT, CDR2 YNNKEL (reference sequence). Trimming took off 3 bases at V and 5 bases at J, with 19 bases between the two ends. The CDR3 spells CASSQWGHGVRETQYF. Here the CDR3 DNA reads TGTGCCAGCAGCCAGTGGGGTCATGGAGTTCGGGAGACCCAGTACTTC.

The table lists this clone with many counts. The V gene is TRBV9, the J gene TRBJ2-2; TRBD2 is a possible D gene (6 bases). The V end was cut by 4 bases, the J end by 7 bases, with 17 bases between. CDR1 and CDR2 (germline): SGDLS, YYNGEE. The CDR3 sequence is 15 residues long. Written as DNA, the CDR3 is TGTGCCAGCAGCACCTCCGGGACGGAGGGCGGGGAGCTGTTTTTT. It codes for CASSTSGTEGGELFF.

The V and J genes are TRBV7-8 and TRBJ1-1; D is unclear. Trimming left V 5 bases short and J 1 base short, with 5 bases between. CDR3 length: 12 amino acids. Per the germline V gene, CDR1 is SGHVS and CDR2 is FQNEAQ. CDR3 loop: CASSQTNTEAFF. CDR3 nucleotides: TGTGCCAGCAGCCAAACGAACACTGAAGCTTTCTTT.

This clone was counted a single time. The chain recombines TRBV5-8 with TRBJ1-6; 8 positions agree with TRBD1. Germline CDR1 SGHTS, CDR2 YDEGEE. The CDR3 is 15 residues long. After removal of 0 bases from V and 10 bases from J, the junction contained 6 bases not matched to a gene. The CDR3 is CASSLAGTGRSPLHF. CDR3 nucleotide sequence: TGTGCCAGCAGCTTGGCCGGGACAGGTCGATCACCCCTCCACTTT. Complete variable domain (other parts from reference TRBV5-8 and TRBJ1-6): EAGVTQSPTHLIKTRGQQATLRCSPISGHTSVYWYQQALGLGLQFLLWYDEGEERNRGNFPPRFSGRQFPNYSSELNVNALELEDSALYLCASSLAGTGRSPLHFGNGTRLTVT.

The gene calls are TRBV10-3 and TRBJ1-6; 10 bases agree with TRBD1. With V trimmed by 10 bases and J by 5 bases, 2 bases remained unmatched. Germline-derived CDR1 and CDR2 are ENHRY and SYGVKD. CDR3 length equals 13 residues. In DNA form, the CDR3 reads TGTGCCACTGGACAGGGGGATAATTCACCCCTCCACTTT. Its translation is CATGQGDNSPLHF.

This rearrangement joins TRBV3-1 (or the pseudogene TRBV3-2) to TRBJ2-1; no definite D call. The CDR3 is 14 amino acids. Germline CDR1 reads LGHDT; CDR2 reads YNNKEL (reference sequence). V lost 1 base to trimming and J lost 4 bases, with 8 bases between them. In DNA form, the CDR3 reads TGTGCCAGCAGCCAAGCTGCAGCTTACAATGAGCAGTTCTTC. Its translation is CASSQAAAYNEQFF.

V gene TRBV2 combines with J gene TRBJ1-1, with D maybe TRBD1 (5 bases). Trimming shortened V by 7 bases and J by 0 bases, and 15 bases separated the two germline ends. The CDR3 extends over 15 amino acids. CDR1 and CDR2 (germline): SNHLY, FYNNEI. The CDR3 nucleotides read TGTGCCAGCACTCGAGAGGGGATCATGAACACTGAAGCTTTCTTT. The encoded protein is CASTREGIMNTEAFF. The full variable domain, rest sourced from reference TRBV2 and TRBJ1-1, is EPEVTQTPSHQVTQMGQEVILRCVPISNHLYFYWYRQILGQKVEFLVSFYNNEISEKSEIFDDQFSVERPDGSNFTLKIRSTKLEDSAMYFCASTREGIMNTEAFFGQGTRLTVV.

The rearrangement uses TRBV25-1 and TRBJ2-1, with 12 positions matching TRBD2. The J segment lost 2 bases and the V segment lost 6 bases, leaving 8 bases of the junction unmatched. The CDR3 consists of 17 residues. Germline lookup yields CDR1 MGHDK and CDR2 SYGVNS. The CDR3 DNA reads TGTGCCAGCAGCTCACTAGCGGGAGGCGGGACCTACAATGAGCAGTTCTTC. It encodes CASSSLAGGGTYNEQFF.

This clone was detected only once. This rearrangement joins TRBV7-9 to TRBJ2-2; perhaps D is TRBD1 or TRBD2 (5 bases each). V lost 5 bases and J 1 base, leaving 14 bases between the germline ends. Germline values: CDR1 SEHNR, CDR2 FQNEAQ (reference sequence). The CDR3 runs 16 residues. The CDR3 is CASSLSWGKNTGELFF. For the CDR3, the DNA is TGTGCCAGCAGCCTAAGTTGGGGGAAGAACACCGGGGAGCTGTTTTTT.

The genes are TRBV19 and TRBJ2-3; 11 nucleotides match TRBD2. With 8 bases clipped from V and 2 bases from J, the junction kept 12 bases outside the gene matches. CDR1 LNHDA and CDR2 SQIVND come from the germline V gene (reference sequence). The CDR3 consists of 17 residues. CDR3 amino acids: CASYPGLAEGSTDTQYF. DNA of the CDR3: TGTGCCAGTTACCCGGGACTAGCGGAGGGTTCCACAGATACGCAGTATTTT.

V is TRBV7-9 and J is TRBJ2-2; D unclear. The germline CDR1 and CDR2 sequences are SEHNR and FQNEAQ (reference sequence). The V and J ends lost 1 base and 3 bases respectively, with 6 bases between them. The CDR3 has 14 amino acids. In DNA, the CDR3 is TGTGCCAGCAGCTTAGGGTCCCACACCGGGGAGCTGTTTTTT. Translating it yields CASSLGSHTGELFF.

The chain links TRBV12-3 or TRBV12-4 to TRBJ1-5; D gene unclear. This CDR3 spans 13 amino acids. The germline V and J ends were trimmed by 5 bases and 9 bases, with 14 bases remaining between them. Written as DNA, the CDR3 is TGTGCCAGCAGTCATGGCGGGGAGCGGCCCCAGCATTTT. It encodes CASSHGGERPQHF.

V gene TRBV7-6 combines with J gene TRBJ2-5; the D gene is possibly TRBD1 (7 bases). The V end was cut by 6 bases, the J end by 4 bases, with 27 bases between. This CDR3 spans 18 amino acids. The germline CDR1 and CDR2 sequences are SGHVS and FNYEAQ. The CDR3 spells CASSPGAGQYYLGETQYF. In DNA form, the CDR3 reads TGTGCCAGCAGTCCAGGGGCGGGACAGTATTATTTAGGAGAGACCCAGTACTTC.

This clone was seen a handful of times. The CDR3 DNA reads as TGTGCCAGCAGTGAACGCAGGGGGCGTGAAGCTTTCTTT. This gives the protein CASSERRGREAFF. The V call is TRBV6-1, the J call TRBJ1-1, with 8 nucleotides matching TRBD1. CDR1 is MNHNS and CDR2 is SASEGT in the germline V gene. V lost 2 bases and J lost 7; bases outside the gene matches: 3. The CDR3 contains 13 residues.

V is TRBV5-1 and J is TRBJ2-6, with D possibly TRBD1 on 5 matching bases. This CDR3 has 15 residues. V was trimmed by 1 base and J by 2 bases, leaving 7 bases between them. The germline V gene encodes CDR1 SGHRS and CDR2 YFSETQ. The CDR3 coding sequence is TGCGCCAGCAGCTTGCAACAGGCTGGGGCCAACGTCCTGACTTTC. Amino acid sequence: CASSLQQAGANVLTF.

The gene calls are TRBV6-1 and TRBJ1-5; D not certain. Per the germline V gene, CDR1 is MNHNS and CDR2 is SASEGT. The ends were cut back, 3 bases at V and 10 bases at J, with 10 bases in the middle. This CDR3 is built from 12 residues. The CDR3 DNA reads as TGTGCCAGCAGTGACCCTGACAAACCCCAGCATTTT. Translation gives CASSDPDKPQHF.

The chain links TRBV6-1 to TRBJ2-7; possibly TRBD1 or TRBD2 for D (5 bases each). The V end was cut by 7 bases, the J end by 3 bases, with 10 bases between. The CDR3 totals 12 residues. From germline, CDR1 is MNHNS and CDR2 SASEGT. The CDR3 DNA sequence: TGTGCCAGCAAAACGGGGCACTACGAGCAGTACTTC. This translates into CASKTGHYEQYF.